This TCR beta chain was profiled in a study of T-cell reconstitution after alpha-beta-depleted transplantation in children. Broader study findings: The main origin of T-cell counts and diversity one year after transplant was newly produced T cells. By about two months after transplant, alpha-beta T cells reportedly arose from several hundred graft clones that had expanded. Surviving recipient T cells and intrathymic progenitors accounted for some patients' high TCRbeta diversity at day 60.

Germline V gene data show CDR1 as MNHEY and CDR2 as SVGAGI. The CDR3 consists of 17 residues. Deletions cut 0 bases from V and 1 base from J, with 15 bases between. This clonotype was counted at least ten times. Its antigen is not identified. Using unique molecular identifiers, the investigators prepared the TCRbeta library. TCRdb itself ran the PCR reads through MiXCR, one entry per CDR3 protein. The sample contains some 200,000 distinct CDR3 sequences, roughly 8.1% of which appear only once. Sequences were derived from PBMCs, mostly from graft donor cells, sampled 360 days after TCRalphabeta/CD19-depleted stem cell transplant. The chain joins TRBV6-5 to TRBJ1-1; D possibly corresponds to TRBD1 (6 bases). The sequence came from a male patient under 10 years old who had a stem cell transplant for acute myeloid leukemia, so the T cells may come from the graft donor. CDR3 protein: CASSYSVGARGNTEAFF. The CDR3 DNA sequence: TGTGCCAGCAGTTACTCGGTAGGGGCCAGGGGGAACACTGAAGCTTTCTTT.